The 17 T cell receptor beta chains presented below share a single source sample, sequenced in a study of OX40 agonist ivuxolimab in advanced cancers. This table comes from immunoSEQ multiplex PCR, and its TCRdb copy is limited to in-frame clones, with some not included. The table lists roughly 63,000 clones, more than 80% of them singletons, with approximately 11% in the top ten. Sequencing used CD4+ or CD8+ T cells sorted from blood, obtained in a trial of the OX40 agonist ivuxolimab. The receptor set was obtained from an adult with an advanced solid tumor such as melanoma, head and neck, liver or kidney cancer.

The chain joins TRBV6-1 to TRBJ1-2; TRBD1 matches at 10 bases. CDR3 length equals 15 residues. After removal of 0 bases from V and 5 bases from J, the junction contained 3 bases not matched to a gene. Germline assignment: CDR1 MNHNS and CDR2 SASEGT. CDR3 sequence reads: CASSEAGQGMYGYTF. As DNA, the CDR3 is TGTGCCAGCAGTGAAGCGGGACAGGGGATGTATGGCTACACCTTC.

This chain links TRBV5-1 with TRBJ2-5; a weak D match, TRBD2 (6 bases). V was clipped by 2 bases and J by 5 bases, with 19 bases between them. This CDR3 is built from 16 residues. CDR1 and CDR2 from the germline V gene are SGHRS and YFSETQ. The CDR3 loop is CASSLNRVAEGETQYF. CDR3 DNA: TGCGCCAGCAGCTTAAACCGGGTAGCGGAAGGGGAGACCCAGTACTTC.

This sequence joins TRBV27 and TRBJ2-2; no definite D call. Germline lookup yields CDR1 MNHEY and CDR2 SMNVEV (reference sequence). The V and J ends lost 2 bases and 7 bases respectively, with 11 bases between them. This CDR3 has 14 amino acids. CDR3 bases: TGTGCCAGCAGTTTAGTCCCCCGTGTCGGGGAGCTGTTTTTT. Translating it yields CASSLVPRVGELFF.

This clone was found once. This chain connects TRBV6-6 to TRBJ1-2; D is unresolved. The CDR3 is 14 amino acids. V was trimmed by 0 bases and J by 1 base, leaving 6 bases between them. Germline CDR1 MNHNY, CDR2 SVGAGI (reference sequence). The CDR3 loop is CASSYSAINYGYTF. The CDR3 DNA follows: TGTGCCAGCAGTTACTCTGCGATTAACTATGGCTACACCTTC.

The sample holds one count of this clone. The chain joins TRBV18 to TRBJ2-5; 9 positions agree with TRBD2. The J call is uncertain, as TRBJ2-7 better fits the DNA end. This CDR3 comprises 15 residues. Germline CDR1 is KGHSH and CDR2 is LQKENI. CDR3 DNA sequence: TGTGCCAGCTCACCAGGCTTAGCGGGAGCCGACGAGCAGTACTTC. It codes for CASSPGLAGADEQYF.

V is TRBV28 and J is TRBJ2-5, with TRBD1 identical over 8 bases. In germline, CDR1 is MDHEN, CDR2 SYDVKM. Trimming removed 3 bases from V and 2 bases from J; junction bases left unmatched: 2. The CDR3 is made up of 14 amino acids. The CDR3 coding sequence is TGTGCCAGCAGTTTCCGGGACAGGCAAGAGACCCAGTACTTC. Translating gives CASSFRDRQETQYF.

This chain connects TRBV9 to TRBJ2-7, with D maybe TRBD1 (6 bases). V was trimmed by 4 bases and J by 7 bases, leaving 21 bases between them. Germline CDR1 is SGDLS and CDR2 is YYNGEE. The CDR3 is made up of 15 amino acids. CDR3 residues: CASSPREGVRGEQYF. CDR3 nucleotides: TGTGCCAGCAGCCCCCGAGAGGGGGTCCGGGGAGAGCAGTACTTC.

This clone was counted between two and nine times. This chain uses TRBV6-1 with TRBJ1-1; D is undetermined. The CDR3 has 15 residues. Germline CDR1 is MNHNS and CDR2 is SASEGT. The V end was cut by 6 bases, the J end by 0 bases, with 14 bases between. The CDR3 DNA sequence: TGTGCCAGCAGGGATCGTCGGGGATTGAACACTGAAGCTTTCTTT. Residues: CASRDRRGLNTEAFF.

This chain joins TRBV6-6 and TRBJ2-5, with TRBD1 matching 8 bases. Germline V gene data show CDR1 as MNHNY and CDR2 as SVGAGI (reference sequence). The length of the CDR3 is 13 residues. V lost 5 bases to trimming and J lost 3 bases; unmatched junction nucleotides: 2. The CDR3 protein is CASSQGAEETQYF. The CDR3, as DNA: TGTGCCAGCAGTCAGGGGGCCGAAGAGACCCAGTACTTC.

The rearrangement links TRBV28 to TRBJ1-2; possibly TRBD1 for D (6 bases). The CDR3 covers 13 residues. Between the trimmed V and J ends, which lost 6 bases and 5 bases, there was a span of 13 bases. Germline V gene sequence: CDR1 MDHEN, CDR2 SYDVKM. This chain's CDR3 is CASRPQGHYGYTF. CDR3 nucleotide sequence: TGTGCCAGCAGGCCCCAGGGGCATTATGGCTACACCTTC.

V and J are TRBV9 and TRBJ2-3; D perhaps matches TRBD2 (6 bases). V was trimmed by 4 bases and J by 0 bases, leaving 12 bases between them. Germline assignment: CDR1 SGDLS and CDR2 YYNGEE. CDR3 length: 15 residues. CDR3 loop: CASSPVDYSTDTQYF. DNA for the CDR3: TGTGCCAGCAGCCCCGTGGACTATAGCACAGATACGCAGTATTTT.

This chain uses TRBV18 with TRBJ1-2, with TRBD1 matching 8 bases. V shed 0 bases and J 6 bases; nucleotides not matched to a gene: 3. The CDR3 consists of 14 residues. Germline V lookup: CDR1 KGHSH, CDR2 LQKENI. CDR3 nucleotides: TGTGCCAGCTCACCACCGTCCAGGGGGCATGGCTACACCTTC. Translation: CASSPPSRGHGYTF.

This chain links TRBV10-3 with TRBJ1-3, with 12 bases aligning to TRBD1. With 3 bases clipped from V and 7 bases from J, the junction kept 7 bases outside the gene matches. Germline V gene sequence: CDR1 ENHRY, CDR2 SYGVKD. The CDR3 contains 16 residues. The CDR3 region has the DNA TGTGCCATCAGTGATCCGGGACAGGGGGCCGCCAACACCATATATTTT. As protein: CAISDPGQGAANTIYF.

This chain connects TRBV5-4 to TRBJ2-2, with 10 bases fitting TRBD1. Per germline, CDR1 SGHNT and CDR2 YYREEE (reference sequence). The CDR3 loop spans 15 amino acids. V lost 4 bases, J lost 5 bases, and 5 bases stayed unmatched. CDR3 in DNA: TGTGCCAGCAGCCCGGAGGGACAGGGGACCGGGGAGCTGTTTTTT. This translates into CASSPEGQGTGELFF.

V is TRBV25-1 and J is TRBJ2-2; maybe TRBD2 (6 bases). V was shortened by 6 bases and J by 3 bases, with 17 bases between the two germline ends. CDR1 is MGHDK and CDR2 is SYGVNS in the germline V gene. The CDR3 is 16 amino acids. The CDR3 loop reads CASSSQKGLYTGELFF. For the CDR3, the DNA is TGTGCCAGCAGCTCACAAAAGGGACTTTACACCGGGGAGCTGTTTTTT.

V usage is TRBV5-1 and J usage is TRBJ2-1, with a weak D call TRBD2 (5 bases). The V and J ends lost 0 bases and 0 bases respectively, with 7 bases between them. The CDR3 consists of 15 residues. Germline CDR1 reads SGHRS; CDR2 reads YFSETQ. The CDR3 DNA reads as TGCGCCAGCAGCTTGGGGACTCCCTCCTACAATGAGCAGTTCTTC. It specifies CASSLGTPSYNEQFF.

V is TRBV5-1 and J is TRBJ2-5; D possibly corresponds to TRBD1 (6 bases). Trimming took 0 bases from V and 4 from J, leaving 7 bases between them. Germline CDR1 is SGHRS and CDR2 is YFSETQ. The CDR3 is 13 residues long. The CDR3 region has the DNA TGCGCCAGCAGCTTGGAAGGGGGAGAGACCCAGTACTTC. Protein product: CASSLEGGETQYF.